This T cell receptor (beta chain) stems from a study of T cells in Graves' hyperthyroidism and ophthalmopathy (dated by TCRdb to between 2017 and 2020). For the wider study: Peripheral blood was collected at initial diagnosis, before any treatment. Following sampling, methimazole starting at 30 mg daily was given to hyperthyroidism patients, and high-dose intravenous methylprednisolone was given to ophthalmopathy patients. An independent validation cohort of around 19 hyperthyroidism patients and about 15 patients who later progressed to ophthalmopathy tested prospective prediction of ophthalmopathy. TCR Vbeta CDR3 sequencing of 135 peripheral blood samples (roughly 43 ophthalmopathy, about 74 hyperthyroidism and approximately 17 progressor patients) is reported in the paper. In roughly six Graves' hyperthyroidism patients, the study also compared T-cell repertoires from thyroid tissue with T-cell repertoires from blood. To identify TCR V-J signatures that set the groups apart, the researchers used a discovery cohort of 90 to 100 patients, made up of some 41 with Graves' ophthalmopathy and 55 to 65 with stable Graves' hyperthyroidism. The 95 to 100 discovery patients were randomly split 7:3 into training and test sets.

The TCR beta CDR3 regions were amplified from the RNA transcripts. The first round of RT-PCR for the TCR CDR3 was performed with the HTBI primer set and the Qiagen OneStep RT-PCR kit. A second multiplex PCR round built the libraries, followed by size selection and purification. Paired-end sequencing of the libraries was performed with 100 bp reads on an Illumina HiSeq2000. On the authors' methods: SOAPnuke was used to process the raw data, removing reads that contained adapters or uncalled bases, had a mean Phred below 15, or lacked an exact match to the constant primer or identifier. COPE v1.2.5 was used to merge the high-quality paired reads, and each unique nucleotide sequence was defined as a clonotype. MiTCR v1.1 was used to align clonotypes to the IMGT TRBV, TRBD and TRBJ reference segments. Only V-J combinations with frequency above 0.0001, covering about 99% of repertoires, were analysed. A TCS score was defined as the ratio between F50 (clonal expansion) and ExV (chaos), using BLOSUM62-based TCRdist between CDR3 peptides within each V-J. Welch's t-statistics and random forest reduced just over 500 V-J features to some 14, which were used in a naive Bayes classifier (R e1071). The Morisita-Horn index was used to measure how similar the thyroid and blood repertoires were. In-frame beta chains were kept once TCRdb had trimmed the public reads at Q25 with fastp and called clones with MiXCR. Every distinct CDR3 protein forms one entry, paired with its most common genes and DNA. These V and J calls originate from TCRdb's pipeline instead of the authors' own analysis. Recorded for this sample are hundreds of thousands of distinct CDR3 sequences; 38% of them occurred a single time. Of the sample, approximately 8.7% falls within the top ten clones.

V gives up 8 bases and J gives up 2 bases, and the segment between their germline ends measures 15 bases. For CDR1 and CDR2, the germline V gene lists SQVTM and ANQGSEA. The CDR3 covers 13 residues, taking in both the cysteine and the phenylalanine. The entry retains the CDR3 DNA only, 39 bases that are in frame from base 1. As regards this clonotype: Its antigen is currently not known. No much larger clonotype is one base removed from it; base qualities were not supplied.

Stable Graves' hyperthyroidism was defined as the absence of progression to ophthalmopathy over 18 months of follow-up. Hyperthyroidism patients were newly diagnosed, with disease duration under 2 months, and aged 18 to 65 years. Patients with uncontrolled infections, other autoimmune diseases, pregnancy or lactation were excluded. Clinical symptoms, serum thyroxine and TRAb, thyroid ultrasound, and orbital computed tomography formed the basis for the diagnoses. PBMCs were separated from roughly 10 ml of fresh peripheral blood using Ficoll-Paque density gradient centrifugation. Total RNA was extracted with Trizol reagent, and quality was checked on an Agilent 2100 Bioanalyzer. The full study reports these points: In cross-validation, a model built on a 13 V-J signature told ophthalmopathy apart from stable hyperthyroidism with just under 90% sensitivity and about 81% specificity, and in testing the same model reached 80%/75%. Sample size was not statistically predetermined, and blinding of investigators to group allocation was not performed. Most expanded thyroid clonotypes (frequency above 0.001) were also detected in blood, suggesting blood repertoires may reflect thyroid immune responses. In validation, the model predicted progression to ophthalmopathy a median of about 6 months before onset, with approximately 68% sensitivity and more than 72% specificity.

The clonotype originates from a man younger than 35 with Graves' hyperthyroidism. This chain joins TRBV29-1 to TRBJ2-5, with the D gene too uncertain to name. Sequences were obtained from blood. Read as DNA, the sequence is TGCAGCCACCTGGGCAGTCCACAAGAGACCCAGTACTTC. This encodes CSHLGSPQETQYF.